These 12 T cell receptor beta chains were all obtained from the same sample, sequenced in a study of CD8 T cells in Susac syndrome. RNA totalling about 0.5 to 1 ug underwent reverse transcription with random hexamers. TCRdb re-called the immunoSEQ multiplex PCR reads through MiXCR, storing one row per CDR3 protein. Of 150,000 to 200,000 distinct CDR3 sequences listed, roughly 92% are singletons. The specimen sequenced was CD4+ T cells from PBMCs. These receptors originate from a human donor with multiple sclerosis.

V usage is TRBV7-3 and J usage is TRBJ1-1; D is possibly TRBD1 (6 bases). From germline, CDR1 is SGHTA and CDR2 FQGTGA. V lost 5 bases and J lost 1, with 14 bases in between. The CDR3 has 15 residues. The CDR3 region is CASSPPGHTNTEAFF. CDR3 nucleotides: TGTGCCAGCAGCCCGCCGGGACATACGAACACTGAAGCTTTCTTT.

The chain couples TRBV5-6 to TRBJ1-6, with D perhaps matching TRBD1 (5 bases). The CDR3 loop spans 15 amino acids. Germline V lookup: CDR1 SGHDT, CDR2 YYEEEE. The V end was cut by 4 bases, the J end by 8 bases, with 16 bases between. CDR3 in amino acids: CASSLEGEIYSPLHF. CDR3 DNA sequence: TGTGCCAGCAGCCTCGAAGGGGAGATCTATTCACCCCTCCACTTT.

The chain carries TRBV6-5 and TRBJ2-5; 8 bases align to TRBD1. The CDR3 runs 16 residues. After removal of 4 bases from V and 3 bases from J, the junction contained 10 bases not matched to a gene. The germline CDR1 and CDR2 sequences are MNHEY and SVGAGI. CDR3 region: CASSSSPDREKETQYF. The CDR3 DNA is TGTGCCAGCAGTTCGAGCCCGGACAGGGAAAAAGAGACCCAGTACTTC.

J is TRBJ2-3 and V is TRBV11-2; the D gene is possibly TRBD2 (5 bases). This CDR3 comprises 14 residues. In germline, CDR1 is SGHAT, CDR2 FQNNGV. Trimming removed 0 bases from V and 10 bases from J, with 14 bases in between. CDR3 sequence reads: CASSLDGRTGAQYF. The CDR3 coding sequence is TGTGCCAGCAGCTTAGATGGGCGGACCGGGGCGCAGTATTTT.

V gene TRBV20-1 combines with J gene TRBJ1-4; TRBD1 might be the D (5 bases). The CDR3 totals 17 residues. Germline V lookup: CDR1 DFQATT, CDR2 SNEGSKA (reference sequence). V lost 3 bases to trimming and J lost 4 bases, with 21 bases between them. As DNA, the CDR3 is TGCAGTGCTAGTGGAGGGCAGGGAGGCTTGAGTAATGAAAAACTGTTTTTT. Translation gives CSASGGQGGLSNEKLFF.

V is TRBV4-3 and J is TRBJ2-5, with D uncertain. V was pared by 3 bases and J by 0 bases, with 11 bases between. This CDR3 has 15 amino acids. The V gene's germline CDR1 is LGHNA and CDR2 YSLEER. The CDR3 DNA follows: TGCGCCAGCAGCCACTACAAGGCCAACCAAGAGACCCAGTACTTC. Its translation is CASSHYKANQETQYF.

The V and J genes are TRBV5-1 and TRBJ1-2; the D is unclear. V lost 3 bases, J lost 6 bases, and 15 bases lay in between. Germline CDR1 is SGHRS and CDR2 is YFSETQ. There are 14 residues in the CDR3. The CDR3 DNA follows: TGCGCCAGCAGCTCGGGCCTGGGAGGTGATGGCTACACCTTC. Protein product: CASSSGLGGDGYTF.

The chain recombines TRBV7-2 with TRBJ2-7; the match to TRBD2 covers 13 bases. The germline CDR1 and CDR2 sequences are SGHTA and FQGNSA. The CDR3 consists of 19 residues. The ends lost 5 bases at V and 0 bases at J; junction bases unmatched: 13. The CDR3 sequence: CASSQRTSGGSYSSYEQYF. The CDR3 coding sequence is TGTGCCAGCAGCCAGCGGACTAGCGGGGGAAGCTATAGCTCCTACGAGCAGTACTTC. Supplemented by reference TRBV7-2 and TRBJ2-7, the full variable domain reads GAGVSQSPSNKVTEKGKDVELRCDPISGHTALYWYRQSLGQGLEFLIYFQGNSAPDKSGLPSDRFSAERTGGSVSTLTIQRTQQEDSAVYLCASSQRTSGGSYSSYEQYFGPGTRLTVT.

The rearrangement uses TRBV9 and TRBJ1-4; 11 bases align to TRBD1. With V trimmed by 0 bases and J by 11 bases, 9 bases remained unmatched. CDR1 is SGDLS, CDR2 YYNGEE, per germline. CDR3 length: 16 amino acids. Here the CDR3 reads CASSVEEWDRGEKLFF. CDR3 coding DNA: TGTGCCAGCAGCGTAGAGGAGTGGGACAGGGGGGAGAAACTGTTTTTT.

The chain couples TRBV4-3 to TRBJ2-2; 7 nucleotides line up with TRBD1. CDR3 length equals 17 residues. CDR1 and CDR2 from the germline V gene are LGHNA and YSLEER. With V trimmed by 4 bases and J by 3 bases, 11 bases remained unmatched. CDR3 coding DNA: TGCGCCAGCAGCCGACAGTCCGGGACAGTGGACACCGGGGAGCTGTTTTTT. Amino acid sequence: CASSRQSGTVDTGELFF.

The rearrangement links TRBV19 to TRBJ2-1, with D tentatively TRBD1 (6 bases). The V end was cut by 3 bases, the J end by 4 bases, with 13 bases between. Germline-derived CDR1 and CDR2 are LNHDA and SQIVND (reference sequence). CDR3 length: 15 amino acids. DNA of the CDR3: TGTGCCAGTAGTATTGCAGGGGATGGGTACAATGAGCAGTTCTTC. As protein: CASSIAGDGYNEQFF.

V is TRBV24-1 and J is TRBJ2-6; D possibly corresponds to TRBD2 (6 bases). Germline V CDR1 and CDR2: KGHDR, SFDVKD. V was clipped by 5 bases and J by 1 base, with 8 bases between them. This CDR3 is built from 15 residues. The CDR3 loop is CATSGRESGANVLTF. CDR3 coding DNA: TGTGCCACCAGTGGGAGGGAGTCTGGGGCCAACGTCCTGACTTTC.